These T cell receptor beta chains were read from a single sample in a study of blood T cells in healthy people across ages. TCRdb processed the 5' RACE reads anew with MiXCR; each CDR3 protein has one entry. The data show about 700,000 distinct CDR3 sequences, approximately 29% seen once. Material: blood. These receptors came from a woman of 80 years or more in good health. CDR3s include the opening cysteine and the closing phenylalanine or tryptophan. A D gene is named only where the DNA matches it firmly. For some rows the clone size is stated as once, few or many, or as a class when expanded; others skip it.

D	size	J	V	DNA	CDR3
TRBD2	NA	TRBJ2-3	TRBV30	TGTGCCTGGTCGAGGCGGGGGGACACAGATACGCAGTATTTT	CAWSRRGDTDTQYF
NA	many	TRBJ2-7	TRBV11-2	TGTGCCAGCAGCCCCGTGGCGGCCCAAGCAAGCGAGCAGTACTTC	CASSPVAAQASEQYF
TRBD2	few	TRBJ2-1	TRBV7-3	TGTGCCAGCAGCTTCGGGACTAGCGGGGGGGGAATTAGGAATGAGCAGTTCTTC	CASSFGTSGGGIRNEQFF
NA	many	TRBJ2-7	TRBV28	TGTGCCAGCAGTATTTCGGGGCACACCACCGAGCAGTACTTC	CASSISGHTTEQYF
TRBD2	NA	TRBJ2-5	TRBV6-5	TGTGCCAGCCGGCGACTAGCCCAAGAGACCCAGTACTTC	CASRRLAQETQYF
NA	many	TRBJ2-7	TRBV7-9	TGTGCCAGCAGCTTATCAGGCCAGTCCTCCTACGAGCAGTACTTC	CASSLSGQSSYEQYF
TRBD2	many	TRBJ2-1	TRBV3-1	TGTGCCAGCAGCCAAGGGACTTGGGGGACTAGCGGGTCGGGGGAGCAGTTCTTC	CASSQGTWGTSGSGEQFF
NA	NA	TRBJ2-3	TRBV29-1	TGCAGCGAAGCAGTGGGCACAGATACGCAGTATTTT	CSEAVGTDTQYF
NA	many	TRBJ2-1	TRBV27	TGTGCCAGCAGCCGTATCGACAATGAGCAGTTCTTC	CASSRIDNEQFF
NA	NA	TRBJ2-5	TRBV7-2	TGTGCCAGCAGCTTAGGAGTCGGGGAAGAGACCCAGTACTTC	CASSLGVGEETQYF
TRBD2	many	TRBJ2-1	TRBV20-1	TGCAGTGCTCGGGGACTAGCGGGGGATGGTGAGCAGTTCTTC	CSARGLAGDGEQFF
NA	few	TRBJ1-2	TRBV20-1	NA	CSARGRDRDYGCTF
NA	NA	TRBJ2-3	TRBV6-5	TGTGCCAGCAGTTACTCTCCGGTAACTGGTAGCACAGATACGCAGTATTTT	CASSYSPVTGSTDTQYF
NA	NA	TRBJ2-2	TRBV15	TGTGCCACCGCGAACGGTTGGACCGGGGAGCTGTTTTTT	CATANGWTGELFF
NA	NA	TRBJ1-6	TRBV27	TGTGCCAGCAGTTTGGGGGCAGCCTATTCACCCCTCCACTTT	CASSLGAAYSPLHF
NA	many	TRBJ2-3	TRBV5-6	TGTGCCAGCAGCCCACAGGGGGCGGGGGGAGATACGCAGTATTTT	CASSPQGAGGDTQYF
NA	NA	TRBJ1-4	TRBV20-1	TGCAGTGTACGGACAACAACTAATGAAAAACTGTTTTTT	CSVRTTTNEKLFF
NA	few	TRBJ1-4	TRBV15	TGTGCCACCAGCAGAGATCTGGATGGCTCGAAGGAAAAACTGTTTTTT	CATSRDLDGSKEKLFF
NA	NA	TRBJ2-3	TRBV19	TGTGCCAGTAGTATCGGTCGGAGGGATACGCAGTATTTT	CASSIGRRDTQYF
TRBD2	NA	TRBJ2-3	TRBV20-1	TGCAGTGCTAGCGGGAGGGTCGGAGGAGATACGCAGTATTTT	CSASGRVGGDTQYF
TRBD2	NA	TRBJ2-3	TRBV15	TGTGCCACCGGCAGATTGAGCGGGGCTAGCACAGATACGCAGTTTTTT	CATGRLSGASTDTQFF